This passage covers 16 T cell receptor beta chains from one sample sequenced in a study of T cell responses to AZD1222 COVID-19 vaccine. Sequencing used immunoSEQ multiplex PCR; TCRdb keeps in-frame clones, though not all of them. The sample lists roughly 140,000 clones; more than 85% were seen once. The starting material was peripheral blood, obtained 28 days after the second AZD1222 dose. The receptor set was obtained from an adult who received the AZD1222 COVID-19 vaccine.

The chain couples TRBV29-1 to TRBJ2-5; D is possibly TRBD2 (6 bases). CDR1 is SQVTM, CDR2 ANQGSEA, per germline. This CDR3 contains 15 residues. Trimming removed 5 bases from V and 1 base from J, with 17 bases in between. The CDR3 protein is CSVFPAGPTQETQYF. CDR3 bases: TGCAGCGTTTTCCCCGCGGGACCAACCCAAGAGACCCAGTACTTC.

This clone was counted only a few times. The rearrangement links TRBV5-5 to TRBJ2-7; a possible D gene is TRBD2 (6 bases). This CDR3 contains 15 residues. Trimming shortened V by 0 bases and J by 1 base, and 11 bases separated the two germline ends. Germline CDR1 reads SGHKS; CDR2 reads YYEKEE (reference sequence). The CDR3 is CASSLVASESYEQYF. The DNA of the CDR3 is TGTGCCAGCAGCTTGGTGGCTAGCGAATCCTACGAGCAGTACTTC.

The V and J genes are TRBV5-1 and TRBJ2-3, with 9 bases fitting TRBD1. V shed 4 bases, J shed 4 bases, and the junction held 4 bases outside the gene matches. Germline V gene data show CDR1 as SGHRS and CDR2 as YFSETQ. This CDR3 comprises 14 residues. This chain's CDR3 is CASSGGQGPDTQYF. The CDR3 nucleotides read TGCGCCAGCAGCGGAGGACAGGGGCCAGATACGCAGTATTTT.

The chain employs TRBV28 and TRBJ1-1; 7 nucleotides line up with TRBD1. CDR3 size: 16 residues. The junction had 10 bases not matched to a gene; V was cut back by 2 bases and J by 4 bases. CDR1 is MDHEN and CDR2 is SYDVKM in the germline V gene. DNA for the CDR3: TGTGCCAGCAGTTTAGGGGCAGGGGGGGCGAGCACTGAAGCTTTCTTT. It yields the protein CASSLGAGGASTEAFF. The full variable domain, in which reference TRBV28 and TRBJ1-1 provide the parts outside the CDR3, is DVKVTQSSRYLVKRTGEKVFLECVQDMDHENMFWYRQDPGLGLRLIYFSYDVKMKEKGDIPEGYSVSREKKERFSLILESASTNQTSMYLCASSLGAGGASTEAFFGQGTRLTVV.

The chain combines TRBV27 with TRBJ1-5; tentatively, D is TRBD1 (5 bases). V lost 6 bases and J lost 5, with 17 bases in between. The germline CDR1 and CDR2 sequences are MNHEY and SMNVEV (reference sequence). This CDR3 is built from 15 residues. The CDR3: CASSSLMGGDQPQHF. The CDR3 nucleotides read TGTGCCAGCAGCTCCCTGATGGGGGGGGATCAGCCCCAGCATTTT.

The J gene is TRBJ2-2, the V gene TRBV5-1; 9 nucleotides agree with TRBD2. V lost 0 bases and J lost 1; bases outside the gene matches: 1. The CDR3 length is 16 residues. CDR1 is SGHRS and CDR2 is YFSETQ in the germline V gene. The CDR3 nucleotides are TGCGCCAGCAGCTTGGGACTAGCGGTGAACACCGGGGAGCTGTTTTTT. Translation gives CASSLGLAVNTGELFF.

The V and J genes are TRBV6-1 and TRBJ2-7; TRBD2 matches at 7 bases. The CDR3 spans 16 residues. The germline V gene encodes CDR1 MNHNS and CDR2 SASEGT. With V trimmed by 3 bases and J by 4 bases, 12 bases remained unmatched. The CDR3 sequence: CASSDGQASGKYEQYF. The CDR3 DNA reads TGTGCCAGCAGTGACGGCCAGGCTAGCGGTAAATACGAGCAGTACTTC.

The CDR3: CASRGGQDTYEQYF. The CDR3 DNA reads TGTGCCAGCAGGGGGGGACAAGACACCTACGAGCAGTACTTC. The rearrangement links TRBV2 to TRBJ2-7; D tentatively fits TRBD1 or TRBD2 (6 bases each). Germline loops: CDR1 SNHLY, CDR2 FYNNEI. The CDR3 covers 14 residues. V was shortened by 6 bases and J by 2 bases, with 14 bases between the two germline ends. Based on the CDR3 plus reference TRBV2 and TRBJ2-7, the full variable domain is EPEVTQTPSHQVTQMGQEVILRCVPISNHLYFYWYRQILGQKVEFLVSFYNNEISEKSEIFDDQFSVERPDGSNFTLKIRSTKLEDSAMYFCASRGGQDTYEQYFGPGTRLTVT.

This clone was observed a single time. In nucleotides, the CDR3 is TGCGCCAGCAGCGCCCAAGGTCGGGGCTACGAGCAGTACTTC. Translated, it gives CASSAQGRGYEQYF. The rearrangement links TRBV4-1 to TRBJ2-7; TRBD2 is a possible D gene (5 bases). V lost 5 bases, J lost 3 bases, and 14 bases lay in between. CDR1 MGHRA and CDR2 YSYEKL come from the germline V gene. This CDR3 has 14 amino acids.

The chain couples TRBV24-1 to TRBJ1-4; 7 bases agree with TRBD1. Losses at the gene ends were 3 bases for V and 7 bases for J; bases not matched to a gene: 7. The CDR3 contains 15 residues. CDR1 is KGHDR, CDR2 SFDVKD, per germline. The CDR3 reads CATSDPRDSGEKLFF. CDR3 DNA: TGTGCCACCAGTGATCCCCGGGACAGCGGTGAAAAACTGTTTTTT.

The rearrangement joins TRBV4-1 to TRBJ2-7; D remains unclear. The CDR3 runs to 13 residues. Germline V gene sequence: CDR1 MGHRA, CDR2 YSYEKL. The V and J ends lost 0 bases and 2 bases respectively, with 5 bases between them. The CDR3 reads CASSQEGTYEQYF. The CDR3 coding sequence is TGCGCCAGCAGCCAAGAGGGCACCTACGAGCAGTACTTC.

Written as DNA, the CDR3 is TGTGCCAGCAGTCCCCCCCCAGGCAGACGGTCGAACACTGAAGCTTTCTTT. As protein: CASSPPPGRRSNTEAFF. The chain couples TRBV7-9 to TRBJ1-1, with no clear D. Germline V gene data show CDR1 as SEHNR and CDR2 as FQNEAQ (reference sequence). CDR3 size: 17 residues. V lost 6 bases and J lost 1, with 21 bases in between.

The genes are TRBV14 and TRBJ1-2; D might be TRBD1 (6 bases). V shed 4 bases and J shed 4 bases, with 16 bases lying between them. Per the germline V gene, CDR1 is SGHDN and CDR2 is FVKESK. There are 15 residues in the CDR3. The CDR3 sequence: CASSRGQGGFYGYTF. In DNA, the CDR3 is TGTGCCAGCAGCCGGGGACAAGGAGGATTCTATGGCTACACCTTC. Full variable domain (missing parts from reference TRBV14 and TRBJ1-2): EAGVTQFPSHSVIEKGQTVTLRCDPISGHDNLYWYRRVMGKEIKFLLHFVKESKQDESGMPNNRFLAERTGGTYSTLKVQPAELEDSGVYFCASSRGQGGFYGYTFGSGTRLTVV.

This chain joins TRBV12-2 and TRBJ1-5; TRBD1, the table's D call, was not compared with the DNA. TRBV12-2 is recorded as a pseudogene. The CDR3 is 18 amino acids. CDR3 sequence reads: CASRLARQGARSNQPQHF. CDR3 bases: TGTGCAAGTCGCTTAGCGCGACAGGGGGCACGTAGCAATCAGCCCCAGCATTTT.

This sequence joins TRBV5-1 and TRBJ1-6, with D uncertain. Germline V gene data show CDR1 as SGHRS and CDR2 as YFSETQ. With 3 bases removed from V and 4 bases from J, the gap between germline ends came to 23 bases. The CDR3 totals 19 residues. The CDR3 reads CASSSSGSAVIIYNSPLHF. DNA for the CDR3: TGCGCCAGCAGCTCTTCGGGATCCGCCGTTATTATTTATAATTCACCCCTCCACTTT. Using reference TRBV5-1 and TRBJ1-6 for the parts outside the CDR3, the full variable domain is KAGVTQTPRYLIKTRGQQVTLSCSPISGHRSVSWYQQTPGQGLQFLFEYFSETQRNKGNFPGRFSGRQFSNSRSEMNVSTLELGDSALYLCASSSSGSAVIIYNSPLHFGNGTRLTVT.

This clone showed up just a few times. The chain couples TRBV19 to TRBJ2-7; D gene uncertain. The CDR3 spans 12 residues. In germline, CDR1 is LNHDA, CDR2 SQIVND (reference sequence). Between the trimmed V and J ends, which lost 10 bases and 4 bases, there was a span of 14 bases. The CDR3 here is CATSPAGYEQYF. Here the CDR3 DNA reads TGTGCCACCTCGCCGGCAGGTTACGAGCAGTACTTC. Combining the CDR3 with reference TRBV19 and TRBJ2-7 gives the whole variable domain DGGITQSPKYLFRKEGQNVTLSCEQNLNHDAMYWYRQDPGQGLRLIYYSQIVNDFQKGDIAEGYSVSREKKESFPLTVTSAQKNPTAFYLCATSPAGYEQYFGPGTRLTVT.